The 23 T cell receptor beta chains below all came from one sample that was sequenced in a study of T cells in Graves' hyperthyroidism and ophthalmopathy (dated 2019 in TCRdb). Libraries were made using multiplex PCR. Instrument on record: Illumina HiSeq 2000. TCR beta CDR3 regions were amplified from RNA transcripts. The first round of RT-PCR for the TCR CDR3 was performed with the HTBI primer set and the Qiagen OneStep RT-PCR kit. The public reads were quality trimmed at Q25 with fastp and then assembled into clones with MiXCR by TCRdb, keeping productive beta chains. Here each entry gathers all rows of one CDR3 protein and keeps the most common genes and DNA. The sample table lists 550,000 to 700,000 distinct CDR3 sequences, about half of them with a count of one. The ten biggest clones cover under 20% of the sample. The source material was peripheral blood or thyroid tissue (not recorded which). The receptors stem from an adult woman with Graves' disease, either hyperthyroidism or ophthalmopathy (not recorded which).

This clonotype was recorded at least ten times. The V and J genes are TRBV5-1 and TRBJ2-7, with D hard to call. This CDR3 is built from 14 residues. Germline V lookup: CDR1 SGHRS, CDR2 YFSETQ. Trimming removed 4 bases at V and 1 base at J, with 12 bases between. CDR3 in amino acids: CASSPGYGSYEQYF. CDR3 bases: TGCGCCAGCAGCCCTGGGTACGGGTCCTACGAGCAGTACTTC.

This clonotype was seen ten or more times. The chain employs TRBV5-6 and TRBJ2-7; D perhaps matches TRBD1 (6 bases). From germline, CDR1 is SGHDT and CDR2 YYEEEE. The CDR3 length is 11 residues. V was trimmed by 6 bases and J by 3 bases, leaving 7 bases between them. The DNA for the CDR3 is TGTGCCAGCAACAGGGACTACGAGCAGTACTTC. This sequence encodes CASNRDYEQYF.

This rearrangement joins TRBV7-6 to TRBJ1-4; no definite D call. Germline CDR1 reads SGHVS; CDR2 reads FNYEAQ. V lost 5 bases and J lost 4, with 14 bases in between. The CDR3 covers 15 residues. CDR3 nucleotides: TGTGCCAGCAGCCAAGAGATCGGGGTTAATGAAAAACTGTTTTTT. Translated: CASSQEIGVNEKLFF. The whole variable domain, remainder taken from reference TRBV7-6 and TRBJ1-4, is GAGVSQSPRYKVTKRGQDVALRCDPISGHVSLYWYRQALGQGPEFLTYFNYEAQQDKSGLPNDRFSAERPEGSISTLTIQRTEQRDSAMYRCASSQEIGVNEKLFFGSGTQLSVL.

This clonotype has a handful of counts. The chain has TRBV3-1 and TRBJ2-7; TRBD2 might be the D (6 bases). CDR1 LGHDT and CDR2 YNNKEL come from the germline V gene (reference sequence). With 4 bases removed from V and 5 bases from J, the gap between germline ends came to 12 bases. The CDR3 runs 13 residues. This CDR3 reads CASSPRTTHEQYF. The CDR3 bases are TGTGCCAGCAGCCCTCGGACTACCCACGAGCAGTACTTC.

This clonotype was picked up one time. The chain carries TRBV29-1 and TRBJ2-2; a weak D match, TRBD1 (5 bases). Germline V CDR1 and CDR2: SQVTM, ANQGSEA. The CDR3 loop spans 13 amino acids. In DNA form, the CDR3 reads TGCTCCGAGACAGAAACGAACACCGGGGAGCTGTTTTTT. Translation gives CSETETNTGELFF.

In this sample, this clonotype turned up many times. V gene TRBV5-4 combines with J gene TRBJ1-2, with a tentative D call TRBD1 (5 bases). Trimming pared 0 bases from V and 7 bases from J, leaving 16 bases between. Germline CDR1 is SGHNT and CDR2 is YYREEE (reference sequence). The CDR3 is made up of 15 amino acids. CDR3 residues: CASSLARGLLVGYTF. For the CDR3, the DNA is TGTGCCAGCAGCTTGGCTAGGGGACTCTTGGTTGGCTACACCTTC.

This chain joins TRBV28 and TRBJ1-4, with a weak D call TRBD1 (5 bases). Trimming took off 0 bases at V and 7 bases at J, with 15 bases between the two ends. CDR1 and CDR2 from the germline V gene are MDHEN and SYDVKM. This CDR3 is built from 16 residues. The CDR3 loop is CASSLWGGQGVEKLFF. The CDR3 region has the DNA TGTGCCAGCAGTTTATGGGGTGGTCAGGGCGTTGAAAAACTGTTTTTT.

This clonotype has ten or more counts. The rearrangement links TRBV4-1 to TRBJ1-2, with TRBD1 matching over 7 bases. J lost 5 bases, V lost 3 bases, and 9 bases had no gene match. Germline CDR1 reads MGHRA; CDR2 reads YSYEKL. This CDR3 has 15 amino acids. The CDR3 spells CASSQRDTGVYGYTF. CDR3 in DNA: TGCGCCAGCAGCCAGAGAGACACAGGGGTGTATGGCTACACCTTC.

The chain carries TRBV7-8 and TRBJ2-7, with D maybe TRBD2 (5 bases). Germline CDR1 reads SGHVS; CDR2 reads FQNEAQ. Trimming removed 5 bases at V and 5 bases at J, with 16 bases between. The CDR3 is made up of 14 amino acids. CDR3 protein: CASSERANSNEQYF. In DNA form, the CDR3 reads TGTGCCAGCAGCGAGAGGGCGAATAGCAACGAGCAGTACTTC.

This clonotype was seen repeatedly, ten times or more. The CDR3 DNA follows: TGTGCCATCAGGAGGGGACAACAGGGACCGTTCACCACTGAAGCTTTCTTT. Amino acid sequence: CAIRRGQQGPFTTEAFF. The chain has TRBV10-3 and TRBJ1-1; the D gene is possibly TRBD1 (6 bases). V was trimmed by 6 bases and J by 4 bases, leaving 24 bases between them. The germline V gene has CDR1 ENHRY and CDR2 SYGVKD. This CDR3 is 17 amino acids long.

The CDR3 spells CASSLVLGARTEAFF. The CDR3 DNA reads as TGTGCCAGCAGTCTGGTATTGGGGGCGAGGACTGAAGCTTTCTTT. J is TRBJ1-1 and V is TRBV5-4, with D tentatively TRBD1 (6 bases). Looked up from germline, CDR1 is SGHNT and CDR2 is YYREEE (reference sequence). CDR3 length: 15 residues. V shed 5 bases and J shed 5 bases, with 19 bases lying between them.

This clonotype appeared many times. V gene TRBV4-1 combines with J gene TRBJ2-7; no clear D. CDR3 length equals 13 residues. Germline values: CDR1 MGHRA, CDR2 YSYEKL. The ends were cut back, 0 bases at V and 7 bases at J, with 10 bases in the middle. Here the CDR3 reads CASSQDGTLEQYF. Written as DNA, the CDR3 is TGCGCCAGCAGCCAAGATGGAACTTTGGAGCAGTACTTC.

This clonotype has a single count. Compared with germline, one end of the junction differs, possibly owing to a read error. The V call is TRBV28, the J call TRBJ1-3, with no clear D. Looked up from germline, CDR1 is MDHEN and CDR2 is SYDVKM. This CDR3 comprises 15 residues. CDR3: CASSMKASSGDTIYF. The CDR3 nucleotides read TGTGCCAGCAGCATGAAAGCGAGCTCTGGAGACACCATATATTTT.

V is TRBV25-1 and J is TRBJ1-6; TRBD1 is a possible D gene (5 bases). The CDR3 covers 14 residues. From germline, CDR1 is MGHDK and CDR2 SYGVNS. V lost 6 bases and J lost 5, with 11 bases in between. Here the CDR3 DNA reads TGTGCCAGCAGACGGGGGGTAGATAATTCACCCCTCCACTTT. As protein: CASRRGVDNSPLHF.

This rearrangement joins TRBV7-8 to TRBJ2-5, with TRBD1 as a possible D gene (6 bases). V lost 5 bases and J lost 5, with 15 bases in between. The CDR3 spans 14 residues. CDR1 and CDR2 from the germline V gene are SGHVS and FQNEAQ. The CDR3 DNA sequence: TGTGCCAGCAGCCTTAGAGGGGGTCTGGAGACCCAGTACTTC. This sequence encodes CASSLRGGLETQYF.

This clonotype was recorded many times. J is TRBJ2-7 and V is TRBV9; D gene unclear. The CDR3 is 14 amino acids. Trimming pared 0 bases from V and 2 bases from J, leaving 9 bases between. Germline CDR1 and CDR2: SGDLS and YYNGEE. The CDR3 reads CASSVDQETYEQYF. CDR3 coding DNA: TGTGCCAGCAGCGTAGATCAAGAAACCTACGAGCAGTACTTC.

The chain carries TRBV7-3 and TRBJ1-2; 10 nucleotides match TRBD1. This CDR3 comprises 15 residues. CDR1 SGHTA and CDR2 FQGTGA come from the germline V gene. Trimming cost V 2 bases and J 7 bases; bases outside gene matches: 7. This CDR3 is CASSLVRDRGAGYTF. In nucleotides, the CDR3 is TGTGCCAGCAGCTTAGTGCGGGACAGGGGTGCTGGCTACACCTTC.

The CDR3: CAISDVGPGGQPQHF. The DNA of the CDR3 is TGTGCCATCAGTGACGTGGGCCCCGGGGGTCAGCCCCAGCATTTT. This chain joins TRBV10-3 and TRBJ1-5, with D possibly matching TRBD1 (5 bases). Trimming cost V 3 bases and J 6 bases, with 15 bases left between them. Germline CDR1 reads ENHRY; CDR2 reads SYGVKD. This CDR3 region has 15 residues.

This clonotype was counted many times. CDR3 nucleotides: TGTGCCAGCAGTGAGGACGGCAATTCACCCCTCCACTTT. Encoded protein: CASSEDGNSPLHF. The chain joins TRBV2 to TRBJ1-6; D ambiguous. In germline, CDR1 is SNHLY, CDR2 FYNNEI. Between the trimmed V and J ends, which lost 3 bases and 7 bases, there was a span of 7 bases. The CDR3 is made up of 13 amino acids.

This clonotype was observed at least ten times. The chain has TRBV5-1 and TRBJ2-2; no firm D call. The V gene lost 6 bases and the J gene lost 0 bases, with 6 bases spanning the gap. The CDR3 has 13 amino acids. Per the germline V gene, CDR1 is SGHRS and CDR2 is YFSETQ. The CDR3 loop is CASKPSNTGELFF. In DNA, the CDR3 is TGCGCCAGCAAGCCCTCGAACACCGGGGAGCTGTTTTTT.

There are many counts of this clonotype. This chain uses TRBV20-1 with TRBJ2-5, with no clear D. Germline CDR1 and CDR2: DFQATT and SNEGSKA (reference sequence). CDR3 size: 10 residues. As DNA, the CDR3 is TGCAGCGCCCGTGTGGAGACCCAGTACTTC. Its protein is CSARVETQYF.

This chain joins TRBV10-3 and TRBJ2-7; D possibly corresponds to TRBD2 (5 bases). This CDR3 contains 13 residues. The V end was cut by 3 bases, the J end by 1 base, with 7 bases between. In germline, CDR1 is ENHRY, CDR2 SYGVKD. The CDR3 DNA is TGTGCCATCAGTGACGGCGGGTCCTACGAGCAGTACTTC. It codes for CAISDGGSYEQYF.

Regarding this clonotype: The conserved final phenylalanine or tryptophan is absent from the CDR3, which likely points to a read error. The DNA is left out, because the CDR3 cannot be placed on it with certainty; the CDR3 is given as TCRdb lists it. The chain couples TRBV7-3 to TRBJ1-4; the table's D gene call, TRBD1, was not cross checked with the DNA. Both ends counted, the CDR3 spans 8 residues. Germline CDR1 reads SGHTA; CDR2 reads FQGTGA. The CDR3 spells CASSSTGT.